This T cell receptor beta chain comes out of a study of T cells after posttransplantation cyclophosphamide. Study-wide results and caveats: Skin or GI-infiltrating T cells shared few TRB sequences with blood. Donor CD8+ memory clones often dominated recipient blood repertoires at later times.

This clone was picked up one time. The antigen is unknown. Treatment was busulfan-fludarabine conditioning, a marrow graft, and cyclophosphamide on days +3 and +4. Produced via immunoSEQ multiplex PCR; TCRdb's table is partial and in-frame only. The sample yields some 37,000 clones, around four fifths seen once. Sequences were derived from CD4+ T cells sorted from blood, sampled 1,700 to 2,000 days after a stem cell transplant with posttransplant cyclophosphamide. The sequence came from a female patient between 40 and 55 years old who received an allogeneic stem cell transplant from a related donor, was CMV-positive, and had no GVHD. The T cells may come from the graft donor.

CDR3 sequence reads: CASSSLGGGSYEQYF. DNA for the CDR3: TGTGCCAGCTCATCTCTAGGCGGGGGCTCTTACGAGCAGTACTTC. The rearrangement joins TRBV18 to TRBJ2-7; D possibly corresponds to TRBD2 (7 bases). CDR1 is KGHSH, CDR2 LQKENI, per germline. The CDR3 length is 15 residues. Trimming cost V 5 bases and J 4 bases, with 18 bases left between them.